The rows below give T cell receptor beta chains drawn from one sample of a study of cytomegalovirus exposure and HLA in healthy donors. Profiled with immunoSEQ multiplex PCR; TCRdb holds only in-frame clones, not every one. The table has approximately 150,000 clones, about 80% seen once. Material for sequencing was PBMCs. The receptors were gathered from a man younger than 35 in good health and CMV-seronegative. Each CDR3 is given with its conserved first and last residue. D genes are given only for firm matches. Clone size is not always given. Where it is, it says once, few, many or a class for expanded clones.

CASSTSGQGAYEQYF TGCGCCAGCAGCACCTCGGGACAGGGTGCCTACGAGCAGTACTTC TRBJ2-7 TRBD1 TRBV5-1 - 15
CASSLVPGQETQYF TGTGCCAGCAGCTTGGTGCCAGGTCAAGAGACCCAGTACTTC TRBJ2-5 - TRBV5-4 - 14
CASSGRGQGGTGELFF TGTGCCAGCAGCGGGAGAGGGCAGGGAGGCACCGGGGAGCTGTTTTTT TRBJ2-2 - TRBV7-2 once 16
CASSLAGRNTGELFF TGTGCCAGCAGCTTAGCGGGCAGAAACACCGGGGAGCTGTTTTTT TRBJ2-2 - TRBV7-6 - 15
CASSPDTLYNEKLFF TGCGCCAGCAGCCCCGACACCCTTTATAATGAAAAACTGTTTTTT TRBJ1-4 - TRBV5-1 - 15
CASSLGLALYEQYF TGTGCCAGCAGCTTGGGACTAGCGTTATACGAGCAGTACTTC TRBJ2-7 TRBD2 TRBV7-8 - 14
CASSLELAGYTGELFF TGCGCCAGCAGCTTGGAACTAGCGGGTTACACCGGGGAGCTGTTTTTT TRBJ2-2 TRBD2 TRBV5-1 - 16
CASSYSETSIHEQYF TGTGCCAGCAGTTACTCCGAGACTAGCATCCACGAGCAGTACTTC TRBJ2-7 TRBD2 TRBV6-5 - 15
CASSPRQVEIDTEAFF TGTGCCAGCAGCCCAAGACAGGTTGAGATAGACACTGAAGCTTTCTTT TRBJ1-1 - TRBV5-5 - 16
CASSIELRGITDTQYF TGTGCCAGTAGTATCGAGTTGAGGGGGATTACAGATACGCAGTATTTT TRBJ2-3 - TRBV19 - 16
CASTFGTSGRGEQFF TGTGCCAGCACCTTCGGGACTAGCGGGAGGGGTGAGCAGTTCTTC TRBJ2-1 TRBD2 TRBV27 - 15
CASSGTPTDTQYF TGTGCCAGCAGCGGGACTCCCACAGATACGCAGTATTTT TRBJ2-3 - TRBV7-3 once 13
CATSPRGGYGHTF TGTGCCACCAGCCCGCGAGGGGGCTATGGCCACACCTTC TRBJ1-2 TRBD1 TRBV15 - 13
CASERRGGLHEQFF TGTGCCAGCGAGCGGCGGGGGGGCCTCCATGAGCAGTTCTTC TRBJ2-1 TRBD2 TRBV11-2 - 14
CASREQGMFFYEQYF TGTGCCAGCAGGGAACAGGGTATGTTTTTCTACGAGCAGTACTTC TRBJ2-7 - TRBV2 - 15
CASSLMTSDYNEQFF TGCGCCAGCAGCTTGATGACTAGCGATTACAATGAGCAGTTCTTC TRBJ2-1 TRBD2 TRBV5-1 - 15
CASSQGIGELFF TGTGCCAGCAGTCAGGGAATCGGGGAGCTGTTTTTT TRBJ2-2 - TRBV27 - 12
CSVEGRQGPGSYEQYF TGCAGCGTTGAAGGAAGACAGGGCCCGGGCTCCTACGAGCAGTACTTC TRBJ2-7 TRBD1 TRBV29-1 - 16
CAGRDRDRGYEQYF TGTGCCGGAAGGGACCGGGACAGGGGCTACGAGCAGTACTTC TRBJ2-7 TRBD1 TRBV2 - 14
CASSWGERMNTEAFF TGTGCCAGCAGTTGGGGGGAAAGAATGAACACTGAAGCTTTCTTT TRBJ1-1 - TRBV27 - 15
CASRDRDHEAFF TGCGCCAGCCGGGACAGGGACCATGAAGCTTTCTTT TRBJ1-1 TRBD1 TRBV5-1 - 12
CAISESYEGAKTEAFF TGTGCCATCAGTGAGTCTTATGAAGGGGCAAAGACTGAAGCTTTCTTT TRBJ1-1 - TRBV10-3 - 16
CASSSSSGYNEQFF TGTGCCAGCAGCTCCTCTTCGGGGTACAATGAGCAGTTCTTC TRBJ2-1 - TRBV13 - 14
CASRHNGAYEQYF TGTGCCAGCAGACATAATGGTGCCTACGAGCAGTACTTC TRBJ2-7 - TRBV27 - 13
CASGPDRTNEKLFF TGTGCTAGTGGTCCGGACAGGACTAATGAAAAACTGTTTTTT TRBJ1-4 TRBD1 TRBV12-5 - 14
CASTGSYNEQFF TGTGCCAGCACGGGATCCTACAATGAGCAGTTCTTC TRBJ2-1 - TRBV7-9 - 12
CASSQGLASTDTQYF TGTGCCAGCAGCCAGGGACTAGCGTCGACAGATACGCAGTATTTT TRBJ2-3 TRBD2 TRBV11-2 - 15
CASSIGGGYTF TGTGCCAGTAGTATCGGCGGTGGCTACACCTTC TRBJ1-2 - TRBV19 - 11
CASSVPGLYGYTF TGTGCCAGCAGTGTCCCAGGATTATATGGCTACACCTTC TRBJ1-2 - TRBV28 once 13
CASSQNRLAGYEQFF TGCGCCAGCAGCCAAAACCGACTAGCGGGGTATGAGCAGTTCTTC TRBJ2-1 TRBD2 TRBV4-1 - 15
CASSPSAKNIQYF TGTGCCAGCTCACCATCGGCCAAAAACATTCAGTACTTC TRBJ2-4 - TRBV18 - 13
CASSLSSGGDTQYF TGCGCCAGCAGCTTAAGTAGCGGGGGAGATACGCAGTATTTT TRBJ2-3 TRBD2 TRBV5-1 - 14
CASNEDRLNTEAFF TGTGCCAGCAATGAGGACAGACTAAACACTGAAGCTTTCTTT TRBJ1-1 - TRBV2 - 14
CAVHHRVSEAFF TGTGCCGTTCACCACAGGGTCTCCGAAGCTTTCTTT TRBJ1-1 - TRBV6-6 - 12
CASSLVGEKLFF TGTGCCAGCAGCTTAGTTGGCGAAAAACTGTTTTTT TRBJ1-4 - TRBV7-9 few 12
CASSYATGQKNTEAFF TGTGCCAGCAGCTACGCGACAGGCCAAAAGAACACTGAAGCTTTCTTT TRBJ1-1 - TRBV5-6 - 16
CASSEGMGQSSYNSPLHF TGTGCCAGCAGTGAGGGGATGGGACAGAGCTCCTATAATTCACCCCTCCACTTT TRBJ1-6 TRBD1 TRBV25-1 - 18
CASSVWASTDTQYF TGTGCCAGCAGTGTCTGGGCTAGCACAGATACGCAGTATTTT TRBJ2-3 - TRBV6-1 - 14
CASTAGLGGETQYF TGTGCCAGCACGGCGGGGCTGGGTGGGGAGACCCAGTACTTC TRBJ2-5 - TRBV2 - 14
CASSFGVTSNQPQHF TGTGCCAGCAGCTTCGGGGTCACTAGCAATCAGCCCCAGCATTTT TRBJ1-5 - TRBV5-6 - 15